One and the same sample provided the 3 T cell receptor beta chains below, sequenced in a study of T cell repertoires in cytomegalovirus infection. TCRdb recomputed calls from the reads with MiXCR, one row per CDR3 protein. The profile shows 650,000 to 900,000 distinct CDR3 sequences, roughly 28% of them singletons. No antigen has been assigned to these receptors. This material consisted of cultured CD8+ T cells from PBMCs, taken from culture after CMV antigen stimulation. The receptors originated from a human donor in good health (CMV status not recorded). Some clones in this sample may be carry-over from other donors' samples.

This clonotype has just a few counts. The DNA for the CDR3 is TGTGCCAGTAGTCCCGGGACAGTTGCAACTAATGAAAAACTGTTTTTT. Encoded protein: CASSPGTVATNEKLFF. V and J are TRBV19 and TRBJ1-4; 7 bases fit TRBD1. This CDR3 has 16 residues. Germline loops: CDR1 LNHDA, CDR2 SQIVND (reference sequence). Losses at the gene ends were 5 bases for V and 0 bases for J; bases not matched to a gene: 6.

This clonotype was picked up a small number of times. The chain has TRBV27 and TRBJ1-2; TRBD1 agrees at 8 bases. V lost 4 bases, J lost 8 bases, and 9 bases stayed unmatched. The CDR3 loop spans 14 amino acids. The germline CDR1 and CDR2 sequences are MNHEY and SMNVEV (reference sequence). For the CDR3, the DNA is TGTGCCAGCAGTTCCCACGACAGGGGCGGCGGCTACACCTTC. It yields the protein CASSSHDRGGGYTF.

This clonotype was seen at least ten times. V usage is TRBV25-1 and J usage is TRBJ2-5; D is undetermined. Germline CDR1 is MGHDK and CDR2 is SYGVNS. The CDR3 loop spans 11 amino acids. Trimming took off 4 bases at V and 5 bases at J, with 5 bases between the two ends. CDR3 sequence reads: CASSGRETQYF. The CDR3 DNA is TGTGCCAGCAGTGGCAGGGAGACCCAGTACTTC.